The clone carrying this T cell receptor (beta chain) occurred many times. This entry comes from a study of metastatic and nonmetastatic thyroid tumors. Study background: The study looked at repertoires side by side in blood and in tumor or nodule tissue from malignant and benign thyroid patients.

Thyroid surgery was performed in patients who had received no treatment beforehand. The CDR3 spans 13 residues. Germline CDR1 is SGHRS and CDR2 is YFSETQ. V lost 1 base and J lost 7, with 12 bases in between. With MiXCR, TCRdb reprocessed the PCR reads. Found here are 35,000 to 50,000 clones, roughly 3.9% of them singletons; the top ten hold 9.8%. The TCR was taken from a female donor with papillary thyroid cancer or a benign thyroid nodule (not recorded which). Some clones in this sample may be carry-over from other donors' samples. Sequenced: blood. The V call is TRBV5-1, the J call TRBJ2-7; D is unresolved. The CDR3 sequence is CASSLSDTREQYF. The CDR3 DNA sequence: TGCGCCAGCAGCTTGTCGGATACGCGGGAGCAGTACTTC.